The 2 T cell receptor beta chains reported below all come from one sample, sequenced in a study of synovial regulatory T cells in juvenile arthritis (dated by TCRdb to 2015 to 2017). Library preparation used the immunoSEQ multiplex PCR assay. Here the immuneACCESS table is served through TCRdb, limited to in-frame sequences with V and J called. Missing clones are a known gap in these copies; in checked studies unresolved V genes cover under half, and the rest lacks a known reason. The sample has 9,900 or so clones on record. Roughly 0.7% of the sample is taken by the ten largest. Material for sequencing was Treg cells from blood. Interpreted using the paper, the cell subset or site label stands for: remaining (HLA-DR-negative) circulating blood Treg cells. The source of these receptors is a donor aged 2-30 years with juvenile idiopathic arthritis.

The genes are TRBV10-2 and TRBJ2-1; the D call from TCRdb, TRBD2, cannot be confirmed without DNA. Germline assignment: CDR1 WSHSY and CDR2 SAAADI. The CDR3 covers 16 residues. The protein alone is recorded here. This CDR3 reads CASSEERASGDTEQFF.

The V gene is TRBV5-4, the J gene TRBJ2-1; TCRdb names TRBD2, which stays unverified in the absence of DNA. The CDR3 has 13 amino acids. The record lacks a DNA sequence. Per the germline V gene, CDR1 is SGHNT and CDR2 is YYREEE (reference sequence). CDR3 region: CASTPRGYNEQFF.